This entry describes one TCR beta chain. This clonotype has a count of ten or more. Its binding antigen is unknown. Per-base qualities were not stored, and no clone one base away is much larger. Based on the germline V gene (reference sequence), the CDR1 and CDR2 sequences are DFQATT and SNEGSKA. Measured from the cysteine to the phenylalanine, the CDR3 is 15 residues long. Left in the record is the CDR3 DNA by itself, 45 bases read in frame from the first base. Unmatched junction bases come to 14, with V trimmed by 6 bases and J by 9 bases. To prepare the library, RT-PCR was applied. The sequencer listed for this sample is NextSeq 550. TCRdb passed the public sequencing reads through fastp at Q25 and MiXCR, retaining productive beta sequences. Here each entry gathers all rows of one CDR3 protein and keeps the most common genes and DNA. The sample table lists 25,000 or so distinct CDR3 sequences, 7.5% to 9% of them with a count of one. The ten top clones hold roughly 50% of the sample.

The data were taken from a study of patients and donors after allogeneic stem cell transplantation (dated by TCRdb to 2018 to 2021). This TCR was recovered from a human donor who was either an allogeneic HSCT recipient or a stem cell or donor lymphocyte infusion donor (not recorded which). It is not recorded whose cells these are; they may come from a transplant donor. Specimen: blood, either unsorted or a sorted T cell fraction (not recorded which). The chain was built from TRBV20-1 and TRBJ2-1; 10 central bases correspond to TRBD2. The CDR3 corresponds to CSAAATSGNIGEQFF. The DNA sequence is given as TGCAGTGCCGCAGCAACTAGCGGGAATATTGGTGAGCAGTTCTTC.